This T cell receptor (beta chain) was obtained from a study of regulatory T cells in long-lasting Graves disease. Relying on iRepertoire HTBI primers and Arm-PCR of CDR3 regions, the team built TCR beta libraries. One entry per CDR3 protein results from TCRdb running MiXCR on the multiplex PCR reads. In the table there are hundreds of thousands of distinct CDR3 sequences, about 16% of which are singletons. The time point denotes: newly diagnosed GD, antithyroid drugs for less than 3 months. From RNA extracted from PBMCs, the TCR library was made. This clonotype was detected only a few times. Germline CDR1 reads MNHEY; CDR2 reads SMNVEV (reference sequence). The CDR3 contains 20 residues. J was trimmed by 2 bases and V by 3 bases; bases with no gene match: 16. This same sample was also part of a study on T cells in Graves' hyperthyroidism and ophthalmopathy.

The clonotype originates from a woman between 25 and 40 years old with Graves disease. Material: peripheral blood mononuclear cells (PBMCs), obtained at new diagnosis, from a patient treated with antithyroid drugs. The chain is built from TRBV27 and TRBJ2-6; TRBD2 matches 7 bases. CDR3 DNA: TGTGCCAGCAGTTTCGCCGGGGCGGGAGTAACGCAGACTGGGGCCAACGTCCTGACTTTC. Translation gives CASSFAGAGVTQTGANVLTF.